Listed here are 25 T cell receptor beta chains from one sample, sequenced in a study of beta chain features in type 1 diabetes. Expressed TCRB transcripts were sequenced after all isolated RNA was converted to cDNA. TCRdb's table, derived via immunoSEQ multiplex PCR, lists solely in-frame clones and lacks some. The repertoire consists of about 40,000 clones, with 49% occurring once and the leading ten covering approximately 0.67%. The sequencing sample was made of central memory CD4+ T cells from blood. The source of these receptors is a woman younger than 35 in good health.

The chain couples TRBV6-6 to TRBJ2-7; 7 nucleotides align to TRBD1. The CDR3 sequence is 16 residues long. Germline V gene lookup returns CDR1 MNHNY and CDR2 SVGAGI (reference sequence). Trimming removed 0 bases from V and 1 base from J; junction bases left unmatched: 6. DNA for the CDR3: TGTGCCAGCAGTTACTCCGCTCGGACAGGTTCCTACGAGCAGTACTTC. Translated, it gives CASSYSARTGSYEQYF.

The rearrangement joins TRBV5-1 to TRBJ2-5; D not resolved. V lost 2 bases to trimming and J lost 2 bases, with 7 bases between them. Germline loops: CDR1 SGHRS, CDR2 YFSETQ. The CDR3 is 13 amino acids. CDR3 sequence (DNA): TGCGCCAGCAGCTTCCGACATCAAGAGACCCAGTACTTC. This codes for CASSFRHQETQYF.

The sample holds a few counts of this clone. One end of the junction varies from germline; a read error may be responsible. J is TRBJ1-1 and V is TRBV28, with 10 bases that match TRBD1. The CDR3 covers 14 residues. In germline, CDR1 is MDHEN, CDR2 SYDVKM. The CDR3 loop reads CASIRQGANPEAFF. CDR3 sequence (DNA): TGTGCCAGCATAAGACAGGGGGCGAACCCTGAAGCTTTCTTT.

This clone was found a few times. V and J are TRBV7-2 and TRBJ1-5; D might be TRBD1 (5 bases). CDR3 length: 14 amino acids. In germline, CDR1 is SGHTA, CDR2 FQGNSA. Trimming removed 5 bases from V and 4 bases from J, with 12 bases in between. CDR3 sequence: CASSRNGGNQPQHF. In DNA, the CDR3 is TGTGCCAGCAGCCGAAATGGGGGGAATCAGCCCCAGCATTTT.

This clone was seen a few times. The V call is TRBV6-6, the J call TRBJ2-1; TRBD1 matches at 12 bases. CDR3 size: 15 residues. Germline V gene data show CDR1 as MNHNY and CDR2 as SVGAGI (reference sequence). V shed 2 bases, J shed 7 bases, and the junction held 3 bases outside the gene matches. The CDR3 DNA sequence: TGTGCCAGCAGTTACGGGACAGGGGGCAGGAATGAGCAGTTCTTC. Protein sequence: CASSYGTGGRNEQFF.

The chain employs TRBV2 and TRBJ2-5; TRBD1 matches at 7 bases. TRBJ2-7 explains the end of the DNA better; the J call may be wrong. The germline gives CDR1 SNHLY, CDR2 FYNNEI. CDR3 length: 16 amino acids. CDR3 in amino acids: CASSESGTARFDEQYF. The DNA for the CDR3 is TGTGCCAGCAGTGAAAGTGGGACAGCTCGTTTCGACGAGCAGTACTTC.

The genes are TRBV10-3 and TRBJ2-5, with TRBD1 identical over 10 bases. This CDR3 region has 14 residues. Germline CDR1 ENHRY, CDR2 SYGVKD. With V trimmed by 4 bases and J by 4 bases, 3 bases remained unmatched. The CDR3 nucleotides read TGTGCCATCAGTGGGGACAGGGGAGGAGAGACCCAGTACTTC. It is translated as CAISGDRGGETQYF.

This clone showed up just a few times. The chain joins TRBV6-1 to TRBJ1-2; 10 bases align to TRBD1. There are 13 residues in the CDR3. The germline V gene has CDR1 MNHNS and CDR2 SASEGT. V lost 9 bases to trimming and J lost 8 bases; unmatched junction nucleotides: 9. The CDR3 sequence is CASGDRGLLGYTF. CDR3 bases: TGTGCCAGTGGGGACAGGGGTTTGTTGGGCTACACCTTC.

This chain connects TRBV13 to TRBJ2-5; 7 bases line up with TRBD1. Germline V lookup: CDR1 PRHDT, CDR2 FYEKMQ (reference sequence). V trimming: 5 bases; J trimming: 1 base; junction bases outside the gene matches: 10. The CDR3 is made up of 16 amino acids. The DNA for the CDR3 is TGTGCCAGCAGCCAGGGGGACGGATTCCTCCAAGAGACCCAGTACTTC. This sequence encodes CASSQGDGFLQETQYF.

The chain recombines TRBV28 with TRBJ2-1, with a tentative D call TRBD1 (5 bases). This CDR3 is 13 amino acids long. The V and J ends lost 4 bases and 6 bases respectively, with 10 bases between them. In germline, CDR1 is MDHEN, CDR2 SYDVKM. CDR3 residues: CASSSQGSNEQFF. The CDR3 bases are TGTGCCAGCAGTTCTCAGGGTAGCAATGAGCAGTTCTTC.

CDR3 loop: CASSLSWRATGQYF. The DNA of the CDR3 is TGTGCCAGCAGCTTATCCTGGCGGGCTACGGGGCAGTACTTC. The V gene is TRBV7-2, the J gene TRBJ2-7; D might be TRBD2 (5 bases). The CDR3 is 14 amino acids. The germline CDR1 and CDR2 sequences are SGHTA and FQGNSA. V was shortened by 2 bases and J by 9 bases, with 17 bases between the two germline ends.

In its sample, this clone was seen a few times. J is TRBJ1-1 and V is TRBV7-9, with 9 bases aligning to TRBD1. Germline V lookup: CDR1 SEHNR, CDR2 FQNEAQ (reference sequence). The CDR3 extends over 14 amino acids. V dropped 8 bases and J dropped 3; count of bases not matched to a gene: 7. The CDR3 here is CASGPGQGHTEAFF. The CDR3 DNA reads TGTGCCAGCGGACCGGGACAGGGTCACACTGAAGCTTTCTTT.

V gene TRBV19 combines with J gene TRBJ2-2; 7 bases align to TRBD1. The CDR3 loop spans 16 amino acids. The trim removed 5 bases at V and 5 bases at J, leaving 11 bases unmatched. In germline, CDR1 is LNHDA, CDR2 SQIVND (reference sequence). The chain's CDR3 is CASSPNHLQGTGELFF. The CDR3 bases are TGTGCCAGTAGTCCAAATCACTTACAGGGGACCGGGGAGCTGTTTTTT. The whole variable domain, filled in from reference TRBV19 and TRBJ2-2, reads DGGITQSPKYLFRKEGQNVTLSCEQNLNHDAMYWYRQDPGQGLRLIYYSQIVNDFQKGDIAEGYSVSREKKESFPLTVTSAQKNPTAFYLCASSPNHLQGTGELFFGEGSRLTVL.

The V and J genes are TRBV5-1 and TRBJ1-6; no clear D gene. V was trimmed by 0 bases and J by 9 bases, leaving 7 bases between them. The CDR3 has 13 amino acids. Germline V gives CDR1 SGHRS, CDR2 YFSETQ. The CDR3 DNA reads as TGCGCCAGCAGCTTGGACGGTCTTTCACCCCTCCACTTT. This encodes CASSLDGLSPLHF.

The rearrangement joins TRBV7-3 to TRBJ2-1; 9 nucleotides align to TRBD2. Germline CDR1 SGHTA, CDR2 FQGTGA. V shed 1 base and J 0 bases; nucleotides not matched to a gene: 10. This CDR3 has 19 amino acids. This CDR3 is CASSLRGRLRGGSYNEQFF. The CDR3 nucleotides are TGTGCCAGCAGCTTAAGGGGAAGGTTGCGGGGGGGCTCCTACAATGAGCAGTTCTTC.

The table lists this clone with a few counts. The rearrangement links TRBV5-1 to TRBJ2-3; 12 positions match TRBD1. Germline CDR1 and CDR2: SGHRS and YFSETQ. The CDR3 covers 15 residues. V gave up 4 bases and J gave up 4 bases; unmatched junction bases: 4. Here the CDR3 DNA reads TGCGCCAGCAGCGGGGGACAGGGGGCCGCAGATACGCAGTATTTT. Encoded protein: CASSGGQGAADTQYF.

This clone was found a few times. The rearrangement uses TRBV5-1 and TRBJ1-1; the match to TRBD1 covers 11 bases. The germline CDR1 and CDR2 sequences are SGHRS and YFSETQ. This CDR3 has 16 residues. The V segment lost 4 bases and the J segment 4 bases; nucleotides outside the gene matches: 9. This chain's CDR3 is CASSLGTGGRSTEAFF. CDR3 nucleotides: TGCGCCAGCAGCCTAGGGACAGGGGGAAGGAGCACTGAAGCTTTCTTT.

This clone was found a few times. The chain uses TRBV5-1 and TRBJ2-1; D gene unclear. Trimming took off 3 bases at V and 5 bases at J, with 15 bases between the two ends. The CDR3 runs 15 residues. Germline CDR1 reads SGHRS; CDR2 reads YFSETQ. In nucleotides, the CDR3 is TGCGCCAGCAGCTCATTAAACGCAGATCACAATGAGCAGTTCTTC. Amino acids: CASSSLNADHNEQFF.

This clone has only a few counts. This chain uses TRBV18 with TRBJ2-2; the match to TRBD2 covers 8 bases. The V and J ends lost 0 bases and 5 bases, in that order; junction bases with no gene match: 2. CDR1 KGHSH and CDR2 LQKENI come from the germline V gene. This CDR3 comprises 15 residues. The CDR3 DNA reads as TGTGCCAGCTCACCACCGACTAGCGTGACCGGGGAGCTGTTTTTT. This sequence encodes CASSPPTSVTGELFF. Complete variable domain (other parts from reference TRBV18 and TRBJ2-2): NAGVMQNPRHLVRRRGQEARLRCSPMKGHSHVYWYRQLPEEGLKFMVYLQKENIIDESGMPKERFSAEFPKEGPSILRIQQVVRGDSAAYFCASSPPTSVTGELFFGEGSRLTVL.

This chain connects TRBV10-1 to TRBJ2-1, with a tentative D call TRBD1 (5 bases). This CDR3 has 13 amino acids. Per germline, CDR1 WNHNN and CDR2 SYGVQD (reference sequence). Trimming shortened V by 5 bases and J by 3 bases, and 8 bases separated the two germline ends. CDR3 DNA sequence: TGCGCCAGCAGTAAGGGGTTCTACAATGAGCAGTTCTTC. Amino acids: CASSKGFYNEQFF.

This clone came up a few times. The rearrangement joins TRBV27 to TRBJ1-6; perhaps TRBD1 as D (5 bases). Per germline, CDR1 MNHEY and CDR2 SMNVEV (reference sequence). The CDR3 is 13 amino acids. Trimming stripped 8 bases from V and 5 bases from J, with 10 bases between. The CDR3 is CASGTWDNSPLHF. The CDR3 DNA reads TGTGCCAGCGGGACTTGGGATAATTCACCCCTCCACTTT.

This clone was recorded a few times. The chain uses TRBV5-6 and TRBJ1-3, with TRBD1 identical over 8 bases. Germline V gene data show CDR1 as SGHDT and CDR2 as YYEEEE. V shed 0 bases, J shed 0 bases, and the junction held 5 bases outside the gene matches. There are 17 residues in the CDR3. CDR3 nucleotides: TGTGCCAGCAGCTTGGCGGGACAGGCCCGCTCTGGAAACACCATATATTTT. It yields the protein CASSLAGQARSGNTIYF. The full variable domain, completed using reference TRBV5-6 and TRBJ1-3, is DAGVTQSPTHLIKTRGQQVTLRCSPKSGHDTVSWYQQALGQGPQFIFQYYEEEERQRGNFPDRFSGHQFPNYSSELNVNALLLGDSALYLCASSLAGQARSGNTIYFGEGSWLTVV.

This clone has only a few counts. The chain links TRBV2 to TRBJ2-2; TRBD2 matches at 7 bases. Germline lookup yields CDR1 SNHLY and CDR2 FYNNEI. This CDR3 has 13 residues. Germline trimming cut 6 bases from V and 6 bases from J; bases unmatched to any gene: 4. The CDR3 loop is CASRLTSAGELFF. CDR3 DNA: TGTGCCAGCAGGCTCACTAGCGCCGGGGAGCTGTTTTTT.

The sample holds a few counts of this clone. The chain recombines TRBV7-9 with TRBJ1-5; 7 bases agree with TRBD1. V was pared by 1 base and J by 4 bases, with 4 bases of the junction left unmatched. Per germline, CDR1 SEHNR and CDR2 FQNEAQ (reference sequence). This CDR3 comprises 15 residues. The CDR3 loop reads CASSLGDSENQPQHF. The DNA of the CDR3 is TGTGCCAGCAGCTTAGGGGACAGCGAGAATCAGCCCCAGCATTTT.

This clone was detected only a few times. This rearrangement joins TRBV18 to TRBJ2-1; TRBD2 aligns across 7 bases. After removal of 4 bases from V and 6 bases from J, the junction contained 12 bases not matched to a gene. CDR1 is KGHSH and CDR2 is LQKENI in the germline V gene. CDR3 length: 16 amino acids. The CDR3, as DNA: TGTGCCAGCTCACTGGGCGGGAGCGGTGTATCCAATGAGCAGTTCTTC. Translated, it gives CASSLGGSGVSNEQFF.